Sequencing of this T cell receptor (beta chain) was carried out in a study of T cell responses to AZD1222 COVID-19 vaccine. Findings of the study overall: As reported, nearly half of all spike-specific TCRs target variant regions that are unmutated. Repertoire sampling happened only post peak T cell response.

Comment on this clone: Its antigen is currently unknown.

TCRdb keeps only in-frame clones here, not all; method: immunoSEQ multiplex PCR. The sample has roughly 150,000 clones, around 93% seen once. Trimming cost V 1 base and J 4 bases, with 11 bases left between them. CDR1 is SGHTA and CDR2 is FQGTGA in the germline V gene. There are 15 residues in the CDR3. The sequences come from peripheral blood, collected on day 0 of AZD1222 vaccination. The sequence derives from an adult in good health. The chain is built from TRBV7-3 and TRBJ1-3; maybe TRBD1 (5 bases). The CDR3 reads CASSLSRDPGNTIYF. The CDR3 DNA is TGTGCCAGCAGCTTAAGCAGGGATCCCGGAAACACCATATATTTT. The whole variable domain, remainder taken from reference TRBV7-3 and TRBJ1-3, is GAGVSQTPSNKVTEKGKYVELRCDPISGHTALYWYRQSLGQGPEFLIYFQGTGAADDSGLPNDRFFAVRPEGSVSTLKIQRTERGDSAVYLCASSLSRDPGNTIYFGEGSWLTVV.